This T cell receptor (beta chain) emerged from a study of T cells in Graves' hyperthyroidism and ophthalmopathy. At the level of the study: Peripheral blood specimens were obtained at initial diagnosis, prior to any treatment.

Using RNA transcripts as the source, TCR beta CDR3 regions were amplified. A first-round RT-PCR of the TCR CDR3 used the HTBI primer set. TCRdb used MiXCR to reprocess the multiplex PCR reads, holding one entry per CDR3 protein. Of approximately 480,000 distinct CDR3 sequences in the sample, less than 25% are singletons; the top ten hold about 30%. This clonotype was picked up many times. Researchers defined stable Graves' hyperthyroidism as no ophthalmopathy progression within 18 months. Material for sequencing was blood. The receptor comes from a man between 18 and 29 years old with Graves' hyperthyroidism.

CDR3 nucleotide sequence: TGTGCCATCAAAGGGGATCAGCCCCAGCATTTT. Protein product: CAIKGDQPQHF. The chain combines TRBV24-1 with TRBJ1-5; D possibly corresponds to TRBD1 (5 bases). The CDR3 loop spans 11 amino acids. Looked up from germline, CDR1 is KGHDR and CDR2 is SFDVKD. The ends were cut back, 11 bases at V and 5 bases at J, with 9 bases in the middle.